This TCR beta chain derives from a study of T-cell reconstitution after alpha-beta-depleted transplantation in children. Study results and caveats: The study reportedly traced alpha-beta T cells about two months after transplant to several hundred expanded graft clones. The high TCRbeta diversity at day 60 in some patients came from surviving recipient T cells and thymic progenitors. T cells produced anew were the main source of T-cell counts and diversity one year after transplant.

Unique molecular identifiers were built into the TCRbeta library. TCRdb ran MiXCR on the PCR reads and lists one entry per CDR3 protein. The sample lists tens of thousands of distinct CDR3 sequences; roughly 5% were seen once. V lost 5 bases, J lost 4 bases, and 1 base stayed unmatched. Per the germline V gene, CDR1 is MNHEY and CDR2 is SVGAGI. The CDR3 runs 13 residues. This clonotype came up many times. Its antigen is currently unknown. The TCR was taken from a female patient aged 2 to 10 who had a stem cell transplant for aplastic anemia, so the T cells may come from the graft donor. The chain is built from TRBV6-5 and TRBJ1-1, with 10 positions matching TRBD1. The sample in question was PBMCs, mostly from graft donor cells, obtained 60 days after TCRalphabeta/CD19-depleted stem cell transplant. The CDR3 nucleotides are TGTGCCAGCAGTCGGACAGGGGGCACTGAAGCTTTCTTT. Its translation: CASSRTGGTEAFF.